This paragraph reports one TCR beta chain. Its specificity is not known. This sample was taken from a study of cytomegalovirus exposure and HLA in healthy donors. Whole-study results and caveats: Subsequent analysis of the 120 or so validation repertoires found a tendency for first-cohort TCR clusters to co-occur. The investigators catalogued 150 or so TCR beta chains as cytomegalovirus-associated.

Sequencing used immunoSEQ multiplex PCR; TCRdb keeps in-frame clones, though not all of them. This sample carries 100,000 to 150,000 clones, about 88% of them seen once, and the ten largest clones take about 1.2%. This CDR3 has 16 amino acids. V was cut by 4 bases and J by 4 bases, with 16 bases left in between. CDR1 and CDR2 from the germline V gene are MGHDK and SYGVNS. Sequencing used PBMCs. The chain recombines TRBV25-1 with TRBJ2-2; tentatively, D is TRBD2 (7 bases). The clonotype was recovered from a woman aged 18-29 years in good health and CMV-seronegative. CDR3 DNA: TGTGCCAGCAGTGTAACGGCGGGGGCGCCCACCGGGGAGCTGTTTTTT. As protein: CASSVTAGAPTGELFF.